This TCR beta chain emerged from a study of control samples from healthy donors and cancer patients (TCRdb year 2020). This clone was seen only once. The clone's antigen remains unknown. No base quality information exists; no much larger clone differs at one position. The receptor library was made with the immunoSEQ multiplex PCR assay. TCRdb obtained this table from immuneACCESS and retained in-frame rearrangements with V and J assigned. These tables miss some clones; where compared with another copy, unresolved V genes account for less than half of the shortfall, and the remainder is unexplained. The sample table lists about 120,000 clones, around 89% of them with a count of one. Around 3.5% of the sample is taken by the ten largest. V trim: 6 bases; J trim: 7 bases; unmatched bases: 5. The germline V gene (reference sequence) sets CDR1 to SEHNR and CDR2 to FQNEAQ. The CDR3 goes from the cysteine to the phenylalanine over 13 residues. Only the CDR3 part of the read is kept: 39 bases, read in frame from the first base.

The V and J segments used are TRBV7-9 and TRBJ1-4; 7 junctional bases match TRBD1. The receptor was isolated from a woman aged 60 to 75 with lung cancer. Specimen: PBMCs. The DNA is TGTGCCAGCAGAAGACAGGGCGTTGAAAAACTGTTTTTT. Translation gives CASRRQGVEKLFF.